The 32 T cell receptor beta chains presented below share a single source sample, sequenced in a study of OX40 agonist ivuxolimab in advanced cancers. TCRdb's table, derived via immunoSEQ multiplex PCR, lists solely in-frame clones and lacks some. This table has about 45,000 clones, approximately 86% appearing once. Specimen: CD4+ or CD8+ T cells sorted from blood, collected in a trial of the OX40 agonist ivuxolimab. The receptors were gathered from an adult with an advanced solid tumor such as melanoma, head and neck, liver or kidney cancer.

This clone occurred a few times. The chain couples TRBV6-5 to TRBJ1-6; D is unclear. The CDR3 runs to 13 residues. Trimming stripped 0 bases from V and 10 bases from J, with 7 bases between. Germline V gene data show CDR1 as MNHEY and CDR2 as SVGAGI. The CDR3, as DNA: TGTGCCAGCAGTTACTCAGGGCCCTCACCCCTCCACTTT. Residues: CASSYSGPSPLHF.

This chain connects TRBV19 to TRBJ2-1; tentatively, D is TRBD2 (5 bases). Germline CDR1 is LNHDA and CDR2 is SQIVND (reference sequence). V lost 0 bases, J lost 10 bases, and 13 bases lay in between. This CDR3 is 14 amino acids long. The CDR3 protein is CASSIEGVAREQFF. The CDR3 bases are TGTGCCAGTAGTATAGAAGGTGTAGCGAGGGAGCAGTTCTTC.

The gene calls are TRBV19 and TRBJ2-5; TRBD2 matches 7 bases. CDR1 is LNHDA, CDR2 SQIVND, per germline (reference sequence). The CDR3 loop spans 15 amino acids. Trimming took 3 bases from V and 4 from J; bases not matched to a gene: 8. The CDR3: CASSIMAGAAETQYF. DNA of the CDR3: TGTGCCAGTAGTATTATGGCGGGAGCAGCAGAGACCCAGTACTTC.

This sequence joins TRBV6-5 and TRBJ1-3; 7 bases line up with TRBD1. The CDR3 sequence is 14 residues long. Unmatched junction bases numbered 8, after V lost 5 bases and J lost 7 bases. The V gene's germline CDR1 is MNHEY and CDR2 SVGAGI. CDR3 nucleotides: TGTGCCAGCAGTCAAAAGACAGGGACGAACACCATATATTTT. Its translation is CASSQKTGTNTIYF.

The rearrangement uses TRBV6-6 and TRBJ2-6, with D unclear. V dropped 7 bases and J dropped 12 bases, with 13 bases sitting between them. The CDR3 totals 12 residues. The germline CDR1 and CDR2 sequences are MNHNY and SVGAGI (reference sequence). The CDR3 loop is CASTGPLGVLTF. The CDR3 DNA is TGTGCCAGCACCGGCCCTCTTGGCGTCCTGACTTTC.

The V call is TRBV4-1, the J call TRBJ2-3, with a tentative D call TRBD2 (7 bases). The length of the CDR3 is 15 residues. CDR1 MGHRA and CDR2 YSYEKL come from the germline V gene. V was pared by 4 bases and J by 1 base, with 12 bases between. The CDR3 DNA follows: TGCGCCAGCAGCCTCGGGGGGCGCGGCACAGATACGCAGTATTTT. Residues: CASSLGGRGTDTQYF.

This chain connects TRBV10-3 to TRBJ1-1; TRBD1 is a possible D gene (5 bases). Germline V gene lookup returns CDR1 ENHRY and CDR2 SYGVKD. V was pared by 11 bases and J by 3 bases, with 25 bases between. The CDR3 loop spans 16 amino acids. CDR3 residues: CASAITDSLGHTEAFF. The CDR3 DNA reads TGTGCCTCCGCCATTACAGACAGTTTAGGGCACACTGAAGCTTTCTTT.

The V call is TRBV18, the J call TRBJ2-1; D gene uncertain. Germline assignment: CDR1 KGHSH and CDR2 LQKENI. The V end was cut by 6 bases, the J end by 3 bases, with 9 bases between. CDR3 length: 13 amino acids. CDR3 bases: TGTGCCAGCTCCTTACGAGACTACAATGAGCAGTTCTTC. It yields the protein CASSLRDYNEQFF.

This sequence joins TRBV4-2 and TRBJ1-1; weak D call: TRBD1 (5 bases). There are 14 residues in the CDR3. V was cut by 6 bases and J by 8 bases, with 19 bases left in between. The V gene's germline CDR1 is LGHNA and CDR2 YNFKEQ. CDR3 in amino acids: CASSTGQGLSEAFF. The CDR3 DNA follows: TGTGCCAGCAGTACCGGGCAGGGACTTTCCGAAGCTTTCTTT.

This clone was seen just once. The V and J genes are TRBV18 and TRBJ1-2; D not resolved. The CDR3 covers 14 residues. V was shortened by 0 bases and J by 7 bases, with 12 bases between the two germline ends. Per the germline V gene, CDR1 is KGHSH and CDR2 is LQKENI. As DNA, the CDR3 is TGTGCCAGCTCACCACCGTTAAATGGGCCTGGCTACACCTTC. Its translation: CASSPPLNGPGYTF.

The CDR3 protein is CAGGQTGEGEKLFF. The CDR3 nucleotides read TGTGCCGGGGGCCAAACAGGGGAAGGTGAAAAACTGTTTTTT. The chain is built from TRBV2 and TRBJ1-4; 7 bases line up with TRBD1. This CDR3 has 14 residues. The junction had 13 bases not matched to a gene; V was cut back by 11 bases and J by 7 bases. Germline V CDR1 and CDR2: SNHLY, FYNNEI.

CDR3 region: CASSKAGATNEQFF. DNA of the CDR3: TGTGCCAGCAGTAAAGCAGGAGCGACCAATGAGCAGTTCTTC. V gene TRBV7-3 combines with J gene TRBJ2-1; D is unclear. Trimming took off 6 bases at V and 6 bases at J, with 15 bases between the two ends. The CDR3 covers 14 residues. Germline V gene data show CDR1 as SGHTA and CDR2 as FQGTGA.

The chain uses TRBV7-8 and TRBJ1-1; no firm D call. CDR3 length: 14 amino acids. Germline lookup yields CDR1 SGHVS and CDR2 FQNEAQ. Deletions cut 5 bases from V and 4 bases from J, with 14 bases between. DNA of the CDR3: TGTGCCAGCAGCCCCATTGGACTGATCACTGAAGCTTTCTTT. Protein sequence: CASSPIGLITEAFF.

The chain carries TRBV6-6 and TRBJ1-1, with 7 bases lining up with TRBD1. Looked up from germline, CDR1 is MNHNY and CDR2 is SVGAGI (reference sequence). This CDR3 has 11 amino acids. DNA for the CDR3: TGTGGGGGACAGAAAAACACTGAAGCTTTCTTT. It codes for CGGQKNTEAFF.

In this sample, this clone turned up a few times. The rearrangement links TRBV27 to TRBJ2-7; D not certain. Germline loops: CDR1 MNHEY, CDR2 SMNVEV (reference sequence). The V end lost 1 base, the J end lost 6 bases, and 10 bases lay between the germline ends. The CDR3 extends over 13 amino acids. The CDR3 DNA reads TGTGCCAGCAGTTTATGGTCGTCGGGCGAGCAGTACTTC. Its protein is CASSLWSSGEQYF.

The chain recombines TRBV5-8 with TRBJ1-6, with D hard to call. CDR1 and CDR2 (germline): SGHTS, YDEGEE. CDR3 size: 16 residues. V shed 0 bases and J shed 0 bases, with 7 bases lying between them. This CDR3 is CASSLAGDSYNSPLHF. In DNA, the CDR3 is TGTGCCAGCAGCTTGGCCGGAGACTCCTATAATTCACCCCTCCACTTT.

The genes are TRBV6-5 and TRBJ1-5, with D maybe TRBD1 (5 bases). Trimming removed 4 bases from V and 0 bases from J, with 10 bases in between. Germline CDR1 MNHEY, CDR2 SVGAGI. The CDR3 extends over 15 amino acids. CDR3 DNA: TGTGCCAGCAGTTTGTACAGGTCTAGCAATCAGCCCCAGCATTTT. Protein: CASSLYRSSNQPQHF.

The gene calls are TRBV6-6 and TRBJ1-6; 8 bases match TRBD1. CDR3 size: 15 residues. Germline V gene data show CDR1 as MNHNY and CDR2 as SVGAGI (reference sequence). V lost 5 bases to trimming and J lost 7 bases; unmatched junction nucleotides: 7. CDR3 DNA: TGTGCCAGCAGTCCCGGACAGGGACTGAATTCACCCCTCCACTTT. It translates to CASSPGQGLNSPLHF.

The gene calls are TRBV19 and TRBJ2-3, with TRBD1 matching 7 bases. Germline V gives CDR1 LNHDA, CDR2 SQIVND (reference sequence). The CDR3 is 13 residues long. With 5 bases clipped from V and 4 bases from J, the junction kept 3 bases outside the gene matches. The CDR3 coding sequence is TGTGCCAGTAGTTCGACAGGGTCAGATACGCAGTATTTT. Encoded protein: CASSSTGSDTQYF. Variable domain in full (rest from reference TRBV19 and TRBJ2-3): DGGITQSPKYLFRKEGQNVTLSCEQNLNHDAMYWYRQDPGQGLRLIYYSQIVNDFQKGDIAEGYSVSREKKESFPLTVTSAQKNPTAFYLCASSSTGSDTQYFGPGTRLTVL.

The J gene is TRBJ2-2, the V gene TRBV6-5; unclear D gene. This CDR3 is built from 14 residues. Germline V gives CDR1 MNHEY, CDR2 SVGAGI. V lost 1 base, J lost 4 bases, and 7 bases lay in between. The CDR3: CASSYLRTTGELFF. Here the CDR3 DNA reads TGTGCCAGCAGTTACTTGAGAACCACCGGGGAGCTGTTTTTT.

The gene calls are TRBV6-6 and TRBJ2-1, with D maybe TRBD1 (6 bases). The CDR3 runs 16 residues. The V and J ends lost 4 bases and 4 bases respectively, with 17 bases between them. Germline CDR1 is MNHNY and CDR2 is SVGAGI (reference sequence). CDR3 amino acids: CASSFSAGALYNEQFF. In DNA, the CDR3 is TGTGCCAGCAGTTTCTCGGCAGGGGCCCTTTACAATGAGCAGTTCTTC.

This chain uses TRBV7-2 with TRBJ2-1, with 8 bases identical to TRBD2. V dropped 5 bases and J dropped 15; count of bases not matched to a gene: 12. There are 13 residues in the CDR3. Germline V gives CDR1 SGHTA, CDR2 FQGNSA. CDR3 protein: CASSLSLAALWFF. The CDR3 DNA reads TGTGCCAGCAGCCTTTCACTAGCGGCGTTGTGGTTCTTC.

The rearrangement joins TRBV5-1 to TRBJ2-1; D gene ambiguous. Germline loops: CDR1 SGHRS, CDR2 YFSETQ. Deletions cut 0 bases from V and 1 base from J, with 8 bases between. This CDR3 is built from 15 residues. The CDR3 spells CASSLVGVSYNEQFF. CDR3 DNA sequence: TGCGCCAGCAGCTTGGTTGGGGTGTCCTACAATGAGCAGTTCTTC. The full variable domain, with the rest looked up from reference TRBV5-1 and TRBJ2-1, is KAGVTQTPRYLIKTRGQQVTLSCSPISGHRSVSWYQQTPGQGLQFLFEYFSETQRNKGNFPGRFSGRQFSNSRSEMNVSTLELGDSALYLCASSLVGVSYNEQFFGPGTRLTVL.

The chain recombines TRBV6-4 with TRBJ2-7, with 7 bases fitting TRBD1. V gave up 3 bases and J gave up 0 bases; unmatched junction bases: 20. The germline V gene has CDR1 MRHNA and CDR2 SNTAGT. The CDR3 extends over 20 amino acids. This CDR3 is CASSDIRGQRHNLSSYEQYF. The CDR3 region has the DNA TGTGCCAGCAGTGATATTCGGGGACAGCGACACAATCTGAGCTCCTACGAGCAGTACTTC.

This clone was counted a few times. The V call is TRBV10-3, the J call TRBJ1-6, with D unclear. Germline V CDR1 and CDR2: ENHRY, SYGVKD. Trimming left V 10 bases short and J 0 bases short, with 10 bases between. The CDR3 loop spans 14 amino acids. CDR3 in amino acids: CATRESSYNSPLHF. CDR3 nucleotide sequence: TGTGCCACCCGGGAGAGCTCCTATAATTCACCCCTCCACTTT.

The gene calls are TRBV12-5 and TRBJ2-5; no firm D call. Trimming left V 2 bases short and J 1 base short, with 11 bases between. Germline V gene lookup returns CDR1 LGHNT and CDR2 FRNRAP. The CDR3 has 15 residues. The CDR3 region is CASGLTTFVQETQYF. The CDR3 DNA reads TGTGCTAGTGGTTTGACCACGTTTGTCCAAGAGACCCAGTACTTC.

This CDR3 is CASSPGTVSNQPQHF. The DNA of the CDR3 is TGCGCCAGCAGCCCCGGGACGGTTAGCAATCAGCCCCAGCATTTT. The chain is built from TRBV5-1 and TRBJ1-5; perhaps TRBD1 as D (5 bases). Trimming removed 4 bases at V and 0 bases at J, with 11 bases between. The V gene's germline CDR1 is SGHRS and CDR2 YFSETQ. The CDR3 covers 15 residues.

The V gene is TRBV16, the J gene TRBJ2-7; TRBD2 matches 8 bases. J was trimmed by 7 bases and V by 0 bases; bases with no gene match: 8. The CDR3 loop spans 15 amino acids. CDR1 is KGHSY and CDR2 is FQNENV in the germline V gene. The CDR3 region has the DNA TGTGCCAGCAGCCAATCAGTCCAGCGGGGGAGTGAGCAGTACTTC. Protein product: CASSQSVQRGSEQYF.

V and J are TRBV13 and TRBJ1-5, with D perhaps matching TRBD1 (5 bases). Germline V gene data show CDR1 as PRHDT and CDR2 as FYEKMQ (reference sequence). The CDR3 covers 14 residues. The V end lost 3 bases, the J end lost 4 bases, and 10 bases lay between the germline ends. In DNA form, the CDR3 reads TGTGCCAGCAGCTTGACGGGGGGGAATCAGCCCCAGCATTTT. Its protein is CASSLTGGNQPQHF.

The chain joins TRBV10-3 to TRBJ2-7, with 9 bases aligning to TRBD1. V gave up 3 bases and J gave up 7 bases; unmatched junction bases: 7. Germline CDR1 ENHRY, CDR2 SYGVKD. The CDR3 covers 14 residues. CDR3 DNA: TGTGCCATCAGTGAACCGGGACAGGGTAAAGAGCAGTACTTC. Translation gives CAISEPGQGKEQYF.

The chain links TRBV4-2 to TRBJ2-7; no reliable D call. CDR1 is LGHNA, CDR2 YNFKEQ, per germline. Between the trimmed V and J ends, which lost 1 base and 0 bases, there was a span of 4 bases. This CDR3 comprises 13 residues. CDR3 amino acids: CASSQVYSYEQYF. CDR3 nucleotides: TGTGCCAGCAGCCAAGTTTACTCCTACGAGCAGTACTTC.

Only a few counts were recorded for this clone. The rearrangement uses TRBV28 and TRBJ2-7; 10 nucleotides match TRBD2. The germline V gene has CDR1 MDHEN and CDR2 SYDVKM. CDR3 length equals 16 residues. The ends lost 0 bases at V and 6 bases at J; junction bases unmatched: 8. The CDR3 is CASSLWALAGEGEQYF. The CDR3 bases are TGTGCCAGCAGTTTATGGGCCCTAGCGGGAGAGGGCGAGCAGTACTTC.